What follows are 23 T cell receptor beta chains derived from one specimen sequenced in a study of post-analysis software for immune sequencing data. Included in the TCR beta cDNA libraries were unique molecular identifiers. TCRdb recomputed calls from the PCR reads with MiXCR, one row per CDR3 protein. The sample carries over 150,000 distinct CDR3 sequences, over 25% recorded once. Antigens of these TCRs are unknown. General study points: With TRBV5-6, TRBV5-1 and TRBV20-1 included, about five TRBV segments were more frequent in patients than in controls.

Sequencing was carried out using blood. Every receptor here comes from a girl aged 10 to 17 with multiple sclerosis.

Notes on this clonotype: At one end the junction does not follow the germline gene, possibly because of a read error. This chain links TRBV11-2 with TRBJ1-6; the D gene is possibly TRBD1 (6 bases). CDR3 length equals 16 residues. Germline loops: CDR1 SGHAT, CDR2 FQNNGV. CDR3 loop: CASSIEGGLSNSPLHF. The DNA for the CDR3 is TGTGCCAGCAGCATAGAGGGGGGATTGAGCAATTCACCCCTCCACTTT.

This clonotype was counted many times. The chain has TRBV29-1 and TRBJ2-7; maybe TRBD1 (5 bases). V was cut by 7 bases and J by 1 base, with 11 bases left in between. The CDR3 has 12 residues. Germline values: CDR1 SQVTM, CDR2 ANQGSEA. CDR3 sequence reads: CSAGSGSYEQYF. In nucleotides, the CDR3 is TGCAGCGCTGGCTCAGGGTCCTACGAGCAGTACTTC.

The chain employs TRBV5-1 and TRBJ1-2; D is unresolved. With 5 bases removed from V and 2 bases from J, the gap between germline ends came to 10 bases. CDR1 SGHRS and CDR2 YFSETQ come from the germline V gene. This CDR3 is built from 13 residues. CDR3 protein: CASRKERNYGYTF. In DNA, the CDR3 is TGCGCCAGCAGGAAAGAACGAAACTATGGCTACACCTTC.

This clonotype has a handful of counts. The CDR3 DNA is TGCGCCAGCAGCAACAGGGACAGCGGGGAGCTGTTTTTT. Translation gives CASSNRDSGELFF. This rearrangement joins TRBV5-1 to TRBJ2-2, with 7 bases fitting TRBD1. With 4 bases clipped from V and 7 bases from J, the junction kept 4 bases outside the gene matches. Germline V lookup: CDR1 SGHRS, CDR2 YFSETQ. The CDR3 loop spans 13 amino acids.

On this clonotype: This clone may be a read error of a much larger clone one base away. CDR3 nucleotide sequence: TGTGCCAGCAGTCCTGCTAGCGGGAGTGGGGGAGATACGCGGTATTTT. This codes for CASSPASGSGGDTRYF. The rearrangement links TRBV12-3 or TRBV12-4 to TRBJ2-3, with TRBD2 matching over 10 bases. This CDR3 has 16 amino acids.

This clonotype was found many times. This chain connects TRBV7-3 to TRBJ2-7; D uncertain. Trimming shortened V by 2 bases and J by 5 bases, and 10 bases separated the two germline ends. The CDR3 loop spans 13 amino acids. The germline CDR1 and CDR2 sequences are SGHTA and FQGTGA. The CDR3 reads CASSLGRVNEQYF. DNA for the CDR3: TGTGCCAGCAGCTTAGGGCGAGTAAACGAGCAGTACTTC.

The V and J genes are TRBV20-1 and TRBJ2-5; no reliable D call. The CDR3 extends over 14 amino acids. V lost 1 base to trimming and J lost 2 bases, with 11 bases between them. Germline lookup yields CDR1 DFQATT and CDR2 SNEGSKA (reference sequence). The CDR3 is CSARGSAQQETQYF. The CDR3 DNA reads as TGCAGTGCTAGAGGGTCGGCGCAACAAGAGACCCAGTACTTC.

As regards this clonotype: This may be a read error, as it is one base from a much larger clone. The V call is TRBV10-1, the J call TRBJ2-1; D gene uncertain. The CDR3 spans 16 residues. Germline V lookup: CDR1 WNHNN, CDR2 SYGVQD (reference sequence). This CDR3 reads CACSETGQTHGDEQFF. The CDR3 bases are TGCGCCTGCAGTGAGACGGGCCAAACCCACGGAGATGAGCAGTTCTTC.

In its sample, this clonotype was seen a few times. The rearrangement uses TRBV27 and TRBJ1-2; 7 bases fit TRBD1. CDR1 is MNHEY, CDR2 SMNVEV, per germline (reference sequence). This CDR3 comprises 15 residues. Trimming removed 6 bases from V and 0 bases from J; junction bases left unmatched: 7. CDR3 bases: TGTGCCAGCAGGTCTCGGGACAGACCTAACTATGGCTACACCTTC. Translated, it gives CASRSRDRPNYGYTF.

This clonotype has only a few counts. The chain couples TRBV12-3 or TRBV12-4 to TRBJ2-3; weak D call: TRBD1 (5 bases). CDR3 size: 14 residues. The V gene lost 11 bases and the J gene lost 0 bases, with 15 bases spanning the gap. The CDR3 nucleotides read TGTGCCGCCAGCCGGACAAGTAGCACAGATACGCAGTATTTT. Residues: CAASRTSSTDTQYF.

The J gene is TRBJ2-5, the V gene TRBV9; 7 nucleotides align to TRBD1. This CDR3 contains 15 residues. The trim removed 4 bases at V and 0 bases at J, leaving 6 bases unmatched. CDR1 is SGDLS and CDR2 is YYNGEE in the germline V gene. The CDR3 nucleotides read TGTGCCAGCAGCTCCCGACAGGGATACCAAGAGACCCAGTACTTC. This sequence encodes CASSSRQGYQETQYF.

This clonotype came up many times. J is TRBJ2-1 and V is TRBV7-9, with D possibly matching TRBD1 (6 bases). The CDR3 runs 12 residues. Germline V gene sequence: CDR1 SEHNR, CDR2 FQNEAQ (reference sequence). Deletions cut 5 bases from V and 10 bases from J, with 12 bases between. The CDR3 DNA is TGTGCCAGCAGCGCGGCCGGGACAGAGCAGTTCTTC. Its protein is CASSAAGTEQFF.

A remark on this clonotype: The conserved closing phenylalanine or tryptophan is absent in this CDR3, likely reflecting a read error. The CDR3, as DNA: TGCGCCAGCAGCCCCCGGGGCGGGAGTAAAGAAGATACGCAGTATTTG. Its translation is CASSPRGGSKEDTQYL. The genes are TRBV4-1 and TRBJ2-3, with 7 bases that match TRBD2. In germline, CDR1 is MGHRA, CDR2 YSYEKL. The CDR3 consists of 16 residues. V dropped 4 bases and J dropped 5; count of bases not matched to a gene: 12.

The rearrangement joins TRBV9 to TRBJ2-2, with a possible D match to TRBD2 (6 bases). The V gene's germline CDR1 is SGDLS and CDR2 YYNGEE. V lost 1 base, J lost 7 bases, and 11 bases lay in between. The CDR3 contains 14 residues. The CDR3 protein is CASSVRRDDGELFF. CDR3 nucleotide sequence: TGTGCCAGCAGCGTACGGCGGGATGACGGGGAGCTGTTTTTT. Variable domain in full (rest from reference TRBV9 and TRBJ2-2): DSGVTQTPKHLITATGQRVTLRCSPRSGDLSVYWYQQSLDQGLQFLIQYYNGEERAKGNILERFSAQQFPDLHSELNLSSLELGDSALYFCASSVRRDDGELFFGEGSRLTVL.

This clonotype was seen only a few times. This rearrangement joins TRBV20-1 to TRBJ1-5; D uncertain. This CDR3 is built from 15 residues. CDR1 is DFQATT and CDR2 is SNEGSKA in the germline V gene (reference sequence). Trimming removed 6 bases from V and 0 bases from J, with 15 bases in between. CDR3 sequence: CSAKTLQASNQPQHF. The CDR3 region has the DNA TGCAGTGCCAAAACACTCCAGGCTAGCAATCAGCCCCAGCATTTT.

The V call is TRBV4-1, the J call TRBJ2-5, with no clear D. Trimming cost V 0 bases and J 11 bases, with 28 bases left between them. CDR3 size: 18 residues. CDR1 and CDR2 from the germline V gene are MGHRA and YSYEKL. The chain's CDR3 is CASSQDVSTALRCNEQYF. DNA for the CDR3: TGCGCCAGCAGCCAAGATGTCTCGACGGCCCTGCGGTGTAATGAGCAGTACTTC.

V usage is TRBV15 and J usage is TRBJ1-2; D is uncertain. Germline CDR1 reads LNHNV; CDR2 reads YYDKDF (reference sequence). Trimming left V 2 bases short and J 0 bases short, with 7 bases between. The CDR3 runs 14 residues. CDR3 bases: TGTGCCACCAGCAGAAATACAGCTAACTATGGCTACACCTTC. Amino acids: CATSRNTANYGYTF.

This clonotype was seen repeatedly, ten times or more. CDR3 sequence (DNA): TGCAGTGCTTCCAGGACAGCTCCCTCTGGGGCCAACGTCCTGACTTTC. It encodes CSASRTAPSGANVLTF. The rearrangement joins TRBV20-1 to TRBJ2-6; tentatively, D is TRBD1 (6 bases). The germline V and J ends were trimmed by 5 bases and 0 bases, with 14 bases remaining between them. The CDR3 is 16 amino acids. Germline lookup yields CDR1 DFQATT and CDR2 SNEGSKA (reference sequence).

About this clonotype: A read error is possible here, since a much larger clone lies one base away. This chain joins TRBV5-5 and TRBJ2-5; TRBD1 or TRBD2 may be the D gene (5 bases each). The CDR3 runs 16 residues. Germline V gene sequence: CDR1 SGHKS, CDR2 YYEKEE (reference sequence). V gave up 2 bases and J gave up 11 bases, with 25 bases separating them. The CDR3 DNA is TGTGCCAGCAGCTTAGGGACCCCGTCAGGCCCAGGGAAGCAGTACTTC. Translating gives CASSLGTPSGPGKQYF.

The table lists this clonotype with a few counts. This chain links TRBV7-9 with TRBJ1-5; TRBD1 matches 7 bases. CDR3 length equals 16 residues. With V trimmed by 1 base and J by 3 bases, 6 bases remained unmatched. Germline loops: CDR1 SEHNR, CDR2 FQNEAQ (reference sequence). CDR3 in amino acids: CASSLGSGGDNQPQHF. The CDR3 DNA is TGTGCCAGCAGCTTAGGATCAGGGGGTGACAATCAGCCCCAGCATTTT.

This sequence joins TRBV12-3 or TRBV12-4 and TRBJ1-4, with D uncertain. The CDR3 covers 12 residues. V was clipped by 4 bases and J by 8 bases, with 8 bases between them. DNA of the CDR3: TGTGCCAGCAGTTCCCCCTGGGAAAAACTGTTTTTT. Its translation is CASSSPWEKLFF.

This clonotype was counted a single time. A much bigger clone sits one base away, suggesting this may be a read error. V usage is TRBV27 and J usage is TRBJ2-1; D unresolved. The J call is in doubt because the DNA end fits TRBJ2-7 better. The germline gives CDR1 MNHEY, CDR2 SMNVEV (reference sequence). This CDR3 spans 15 amino acids. The CDR3 DNA sequence: TGTGCCAGCAGAACCGCCCAGCTCTCCTACAATGAGCAGTACTTC. Its protein is CASRTAQLSYNEQYF.

The chain joins TRBV18 to TRBJ1-1; a possible D gene is TRBD1 (6 bases). This CDR3 has 15 amino acids. Germline V gene lookup returns CDR1 KGHSH and CDR2 LQKENI. V was clipped by 3 bases and J by 0 bases, with 11 bases between them. The CDR3 DNA is TGTGCCAGCTCACCTGACAGGTCACTGAACACTGAAGCTTTCTTT. It translates to CASSPDRSLNTEAFF.